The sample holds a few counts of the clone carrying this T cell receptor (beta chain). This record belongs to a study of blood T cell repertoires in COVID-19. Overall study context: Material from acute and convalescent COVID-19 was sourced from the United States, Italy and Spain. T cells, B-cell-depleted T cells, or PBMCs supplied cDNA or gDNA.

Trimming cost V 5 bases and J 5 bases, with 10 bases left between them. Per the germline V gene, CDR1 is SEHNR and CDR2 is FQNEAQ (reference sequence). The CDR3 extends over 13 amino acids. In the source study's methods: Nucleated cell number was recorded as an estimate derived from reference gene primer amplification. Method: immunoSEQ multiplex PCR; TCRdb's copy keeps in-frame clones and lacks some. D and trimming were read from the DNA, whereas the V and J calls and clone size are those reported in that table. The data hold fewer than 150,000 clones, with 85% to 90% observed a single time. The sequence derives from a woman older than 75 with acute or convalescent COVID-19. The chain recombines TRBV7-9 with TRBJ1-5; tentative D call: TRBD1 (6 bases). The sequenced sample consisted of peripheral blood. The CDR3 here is CASSIGGDQPQHF. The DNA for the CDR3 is TGTGCCAGCAGCATAGGGGGGGATCAGCCCCAGCATTTT.